This T cell receptor beta chain derives from a study of shared clonotypes between healthy human individuals (dated by TCRdb to the early 2020s). Study-level background: A few men and a couple of women, aged 18 to 49 years, made up the cohort. For each donor, three plates each were used for CD4 naive and CD4 memory, two plates were used for CD8 naive, and one plate was used for CD8 memory. The study deeply sequenced blood TCR repertoires of about 5 healthy adults to estimate repertoire size and the extent of clonotype sharing between individuals. To increase sequencing depth and limit assay-specific biases, TCR repertoire library preparation and sequencing were carried out by different laboratories using diverse techniques. Between about 0.8 and 9 billion PBMCs per donor were obtained by leukapheresis.

Notes on this clone: What antigen it recognizes has not been identified. No quality values exist for individual bases; no much larger clone is one base distant.

Donors were healthy HIV-negative adults with no recently reported acute infections or vaccinations. All donors were Caucasian adults living in Nashville, Tennessee, USA. Magnetic negative selection was used to enrich CD4+ T cells, after which naive cells were positively selected on CD45RA and the negative fraction became the memory subset. Blood was obtained by leukapheresis, after which PBMCs were separated by Ficoll-Histopaque density gradient centrifugation and cryopreserved in liquid nitrogen vapor phase. Analytical flow cytometry was used to check the purity and quantity of each magnetically sorted T cell population. Genomic DNA was isolated from every sorted fraction and measured by UV absorbance on a Nanodrop 2000c. V and J lose 4 bases and 1 base, and a span of 7 bases separates them. The CDR3 holds 12 amino acids from the cysteine to the phenylalanine. The only DNA kept is the CDR3, 36 bases in frame from the first base. CDR1 is given as SQVTM and CDR2 as ANQGSEA, both from the germline V gene.

What the research found in general, with its limitations: Higher generation probabilities were observed for clonotypes shared by all four sorted-subset donors than for non-shared clonotypes. Naive subsets generally had larger estimated clonotype richness than memory subsets did. Sampling was restricted to blood, and TCR repertoires in tissue are likely to differ from TCR repertoires in blood. Pairwise subsampling led to the expectation that sequencing depth would affect the degree of clonotype sharing among donors. Across a few donors, approximately 5% of naive CD4, roughly 3.8% of naive CD8, under 2.5% of memory CD4, and about 0.44% of memory CD8 clonotypes were shared. Because the study included a small number of donors, the genetic and exposure-history diversity represented was limited. Incomplete sequencing was indicated by rarefaction of sorted-subset datasets, despite the large sequencing depth.

TCR CDR3 regions were amplified from genomic DNA by multiplex PCR using the deep immunoSEQ assay. Extracted genomic DNA from each cell subset was spread evenly across all wells of several immunoSEQ 96-well plates, with each plate serving as a replicate. Each replicate PCR for sorted subsets received about 210 ng genomic DNA, equal to about 30,000 T cell genomes. Purified libraries were measured with a Qubit 3.0 fluorometer, size-checked on a Bioanalyzer 2100, and measured again with the KAPA Library Quantification kit. A separate single-read 150-cycle Illumina NextSeq 550 flow cell was used to sequence each immunoSEQ 96-well plate. The authors' pipeline ran thus. Because only junctional sequences without quality scores were contained in the immunoSEQ output, filtering matching that applied to full-length reads could not be performed. To assign V/J genes and CDR3, sequences were annotated using PyIR, a Python wrapper for IgBLAST v1.9, with IMGT germline references. Reads were removed for weak V/J assignments (E-value above 1e-6), missing CDR3, stop codons, out-of-frame junctions, or ambiguous translated residues. V3J clonotypes were defined as sequences sharing the same inferred V gene, J gene, and CDR3 amino acid sequence. To compute the percentage overlap between repertoires, the number of shared unique clonotypes was divided by the size of the smaller repertoire. Richness of each repertoire was evaluated using RTK rarefaction, the Chao1 estimator, and Recon v2.1 estimates of unobserved clonotypes. For all TCRbeta clonotypes obtained by the gDNA method from a few donors, generation probabilities were computed with OLGA. TCRdb took this table from immuneACCESS and kept in-frame rearrangements with V and J called. Such tables lack part of the clones; where checked against another copy, unresolved V genes explain under half of the gap, and the rest is unexplained. V, J and clone size are taken as reported in that table, and D and trimming were inferred from the DNA itself. The sample table holds about 1 million clones, of which 70% to 80% were seen once. The ten largest clones take up approximately 1.5% of the sample.

Material for sequencing was memory CD4+ T cells sorted from blood. The cell subset or site label on this specimen signifies: CD45RA-negative fraction. The V gene is TRBV29-1 and the J gene is TRBJ1-2; the D gene is not confidently resolved. This TCR derives from a man younger than 35 in good health. At the DNA level, the sequence is TGCAGCGTTGGTTCATATAACTATGGCTACACCTTC. Its protein reads: CSVGSYNYGYTF.